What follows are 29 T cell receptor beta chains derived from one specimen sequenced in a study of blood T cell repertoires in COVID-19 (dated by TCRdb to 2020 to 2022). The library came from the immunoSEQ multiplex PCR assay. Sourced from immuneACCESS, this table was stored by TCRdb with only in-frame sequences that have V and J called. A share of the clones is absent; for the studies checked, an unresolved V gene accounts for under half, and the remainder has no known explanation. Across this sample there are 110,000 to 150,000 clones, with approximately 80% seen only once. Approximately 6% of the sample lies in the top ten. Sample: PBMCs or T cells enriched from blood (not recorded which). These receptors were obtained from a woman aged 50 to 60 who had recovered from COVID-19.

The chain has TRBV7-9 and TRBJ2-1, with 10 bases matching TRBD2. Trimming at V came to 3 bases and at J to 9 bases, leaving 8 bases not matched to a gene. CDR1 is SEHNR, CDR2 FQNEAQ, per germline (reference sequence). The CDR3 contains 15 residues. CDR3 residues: CASSLSLAGASEQFF. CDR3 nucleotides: TGTGCCAGCAGCTTGTCTCTAGCGGGGGCCTCTGAGCAGTTCTTC.

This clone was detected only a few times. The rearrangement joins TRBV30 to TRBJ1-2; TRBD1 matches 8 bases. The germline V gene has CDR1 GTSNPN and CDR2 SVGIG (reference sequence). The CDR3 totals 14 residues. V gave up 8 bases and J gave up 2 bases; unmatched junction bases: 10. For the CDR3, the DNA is TGTGCCGGGCTGGGACAGGTACTCAACTATGGCTACACCTTC. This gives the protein CAGLGQVLNYGYTF.

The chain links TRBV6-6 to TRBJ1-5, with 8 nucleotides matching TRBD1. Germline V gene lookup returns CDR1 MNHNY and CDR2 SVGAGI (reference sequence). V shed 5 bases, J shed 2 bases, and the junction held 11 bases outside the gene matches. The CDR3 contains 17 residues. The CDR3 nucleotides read TGTGCCAGCAGTCGAGGACAGGGCCAACTGGGCAATCAGCCCCAGCATTTT. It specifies CASSRGQGQLGNQPQHF.

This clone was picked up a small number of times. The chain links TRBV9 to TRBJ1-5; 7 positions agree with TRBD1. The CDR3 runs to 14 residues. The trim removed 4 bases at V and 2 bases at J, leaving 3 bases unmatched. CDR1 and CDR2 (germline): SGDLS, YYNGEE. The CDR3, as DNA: TGTGCCAGCAGCCCCCAGGGGGGCAATCAGCCCCAGCATTTT. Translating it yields CASSPQGGNQPQHF. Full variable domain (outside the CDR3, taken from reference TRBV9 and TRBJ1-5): DSGVTQTPKHLITATGQRVTLRCSPRSGDLSVYWYQQSLDQGLQFLIQYYNGEERAKGNILERFSAQQFPDLHSELNLSSLELGDSALYFCASSPQGGNQPQHFGDGTRLSIL.

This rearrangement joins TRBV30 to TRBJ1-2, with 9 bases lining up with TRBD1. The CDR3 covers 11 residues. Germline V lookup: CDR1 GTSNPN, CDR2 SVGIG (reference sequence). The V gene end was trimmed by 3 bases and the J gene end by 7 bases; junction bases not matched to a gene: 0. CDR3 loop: CAWRTGGGYTF. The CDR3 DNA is TGTGCCTGGAGGACAGGGGGTGGCTACACCTTC.

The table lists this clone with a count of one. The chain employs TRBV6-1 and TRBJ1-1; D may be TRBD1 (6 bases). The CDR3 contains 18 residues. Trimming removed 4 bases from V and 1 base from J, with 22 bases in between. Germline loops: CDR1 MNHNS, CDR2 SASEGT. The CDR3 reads CASSARGGRGIQNTEAFF. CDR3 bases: TGTGCCAGCAGTGCACGGGGGGGGAGGGGGATACAGAACACTGAAGCTTTCTTT.

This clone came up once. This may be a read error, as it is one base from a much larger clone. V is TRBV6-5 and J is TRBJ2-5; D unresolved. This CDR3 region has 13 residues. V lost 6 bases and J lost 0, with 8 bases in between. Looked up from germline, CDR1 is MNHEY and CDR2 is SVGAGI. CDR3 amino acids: CASSRVYQETQYF. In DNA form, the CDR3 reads TGTGCCAGCAGCCGGGTGTACCAAGAGACCCAGTACTTC.

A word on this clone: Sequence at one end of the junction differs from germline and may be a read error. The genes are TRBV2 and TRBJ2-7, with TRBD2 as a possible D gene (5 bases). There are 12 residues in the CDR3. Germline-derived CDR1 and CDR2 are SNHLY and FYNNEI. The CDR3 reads CASIRAEGLPDF. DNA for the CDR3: TGTGCCAGCATAAGGGCGGAAGGACTGCCGGACTTC.

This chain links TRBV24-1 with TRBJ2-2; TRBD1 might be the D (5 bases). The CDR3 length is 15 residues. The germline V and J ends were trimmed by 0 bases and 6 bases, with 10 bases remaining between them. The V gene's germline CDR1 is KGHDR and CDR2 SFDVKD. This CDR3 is CATSDLQRQSGELFF. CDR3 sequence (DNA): TGTGCCACCAGTGATTTGCAAAGACAGTCCGGGGAGCTGTTTTTT.

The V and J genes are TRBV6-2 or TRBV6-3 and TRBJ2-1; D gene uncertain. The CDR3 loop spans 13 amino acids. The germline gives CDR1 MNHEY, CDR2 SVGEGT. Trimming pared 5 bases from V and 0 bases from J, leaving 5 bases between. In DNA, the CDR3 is TGTGCCAGCAGTCTTAGCTCCTACAATGAGCAGTTCTTC. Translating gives CASSLSSYNEQFF.

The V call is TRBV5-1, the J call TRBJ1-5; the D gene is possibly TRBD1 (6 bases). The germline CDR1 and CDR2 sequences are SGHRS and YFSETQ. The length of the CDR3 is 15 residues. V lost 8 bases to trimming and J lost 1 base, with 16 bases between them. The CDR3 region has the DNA TGCGCCAGTAGACAGGACCCTGGCAGCAATCAGCCCCAGCATTTT. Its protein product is CASRQDPGSNQPQHF.

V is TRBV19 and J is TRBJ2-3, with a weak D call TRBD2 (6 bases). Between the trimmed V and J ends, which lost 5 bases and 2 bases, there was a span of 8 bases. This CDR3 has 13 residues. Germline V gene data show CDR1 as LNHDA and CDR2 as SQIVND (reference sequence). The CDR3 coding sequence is TGTGCCAGTAGTGGGAGGCACACAGATACGCAGTATTTT. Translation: CASSGRHTDTQYF. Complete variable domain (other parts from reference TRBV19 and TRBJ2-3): DGGITQSPKYLFRKEGQNVTLSCEQNLNHDAMYWYRQDPGQGLRLIYYSQIVNDFQKGDIAEGYSVSREKKESFPLTVTSAQKNPTAFYLCASSGRHTDTQYFGPGTRLTVL.

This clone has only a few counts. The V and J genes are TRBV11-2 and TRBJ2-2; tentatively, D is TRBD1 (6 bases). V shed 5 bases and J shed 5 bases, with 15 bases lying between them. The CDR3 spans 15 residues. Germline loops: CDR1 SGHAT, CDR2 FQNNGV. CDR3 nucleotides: TGTGCCAGCAGCGGTCGAGGGGGAAATACCGGGGAGCTGTTTTTT. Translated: CASSGRGGNTGELFF.

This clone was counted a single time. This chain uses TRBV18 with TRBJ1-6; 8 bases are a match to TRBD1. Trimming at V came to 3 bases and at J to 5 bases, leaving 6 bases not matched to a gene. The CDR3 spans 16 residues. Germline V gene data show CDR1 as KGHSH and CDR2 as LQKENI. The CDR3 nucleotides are TGTGCCAGCTCACCCCGAACAGGGGGTGATAATTCACCCCTCCACTTT. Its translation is CASSPRTGGDNSPLHF.

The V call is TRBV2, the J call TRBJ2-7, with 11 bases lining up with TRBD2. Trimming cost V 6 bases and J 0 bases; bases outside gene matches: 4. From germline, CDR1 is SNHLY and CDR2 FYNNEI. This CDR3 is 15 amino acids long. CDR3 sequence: CASRLLAGASYEQYF. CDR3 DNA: TGTGCCAGCAGGCTACTAGCGGGGGCCTCCTACGAGCAGTACTTC.

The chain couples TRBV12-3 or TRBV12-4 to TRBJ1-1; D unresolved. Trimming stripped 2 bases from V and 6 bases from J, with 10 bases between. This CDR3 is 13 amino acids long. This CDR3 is CASSLIVGAEAFF. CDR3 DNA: TGTGCCAGCAGTTTAATCGTCGGAGCTGAAGCTTTCTTT.

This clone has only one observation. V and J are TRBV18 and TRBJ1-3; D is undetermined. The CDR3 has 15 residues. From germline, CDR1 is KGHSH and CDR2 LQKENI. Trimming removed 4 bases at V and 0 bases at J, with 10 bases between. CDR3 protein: CASSLTESSGNTIYF. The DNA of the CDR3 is TGTGCCAGCTCACTTACAGAGAGCTCTGGAAACACCATATATTTT.

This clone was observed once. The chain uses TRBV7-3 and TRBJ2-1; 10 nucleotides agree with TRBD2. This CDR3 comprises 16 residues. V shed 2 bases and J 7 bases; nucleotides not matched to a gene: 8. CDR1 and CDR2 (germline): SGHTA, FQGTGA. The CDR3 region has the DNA TGTGCCAGCAGCTTATTAGCGGGGGGCCTTATTAATGAGCAGTTCTTC. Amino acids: CASSLLAGGLINEQFF.

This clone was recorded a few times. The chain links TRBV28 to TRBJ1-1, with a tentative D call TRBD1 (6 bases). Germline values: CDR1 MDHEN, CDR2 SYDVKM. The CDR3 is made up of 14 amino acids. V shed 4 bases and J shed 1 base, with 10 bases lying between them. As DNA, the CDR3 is TGTGCCAGCAGTTCTACAGGGTGGAACACTGAAGCTTTCTTT. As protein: CASSSTGWNTEAFF.

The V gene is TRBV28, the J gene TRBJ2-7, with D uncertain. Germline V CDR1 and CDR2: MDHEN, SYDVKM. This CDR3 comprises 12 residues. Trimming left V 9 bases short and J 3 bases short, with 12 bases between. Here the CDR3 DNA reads TGTGCCAGTTCCCTCTCAGGCTACGAGCAGTACGTC. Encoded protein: CASSLSGYEQYV.

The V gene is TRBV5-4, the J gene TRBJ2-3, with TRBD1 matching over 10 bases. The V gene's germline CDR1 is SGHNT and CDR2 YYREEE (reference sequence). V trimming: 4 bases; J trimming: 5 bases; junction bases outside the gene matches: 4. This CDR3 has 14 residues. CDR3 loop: CASSPGQGRDTQYF. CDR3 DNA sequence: TGTGCCAGCAGCCCGGGACAGGGGAGAGATACGCAGTATTTT.

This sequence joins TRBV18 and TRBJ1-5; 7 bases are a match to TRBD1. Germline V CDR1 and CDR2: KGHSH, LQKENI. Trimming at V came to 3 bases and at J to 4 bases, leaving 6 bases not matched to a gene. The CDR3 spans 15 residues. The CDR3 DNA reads TGTGCCAGCTCACCCGGGACAGCAACGAATCAGCCCCAGCATTTT. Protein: CASSPGTATNQPQHF.

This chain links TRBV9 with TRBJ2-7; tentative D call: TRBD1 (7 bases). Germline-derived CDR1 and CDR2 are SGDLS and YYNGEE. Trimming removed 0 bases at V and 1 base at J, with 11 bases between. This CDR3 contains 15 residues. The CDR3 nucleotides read TGTGCCAGCAGCGTAGCGACAGGGAGGTCCTACGAGCAGTACTTC. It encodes CASSVATGRSYEQYF.

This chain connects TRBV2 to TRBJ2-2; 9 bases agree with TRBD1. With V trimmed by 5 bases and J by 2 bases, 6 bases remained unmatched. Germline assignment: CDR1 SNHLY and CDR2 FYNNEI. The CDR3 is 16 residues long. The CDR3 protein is CASSNPGQGNTGELFF. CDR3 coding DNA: TGTGCCAGCAGTAATCCGGGACAGGGTAACACCGGGGAGCTGTTTTTT. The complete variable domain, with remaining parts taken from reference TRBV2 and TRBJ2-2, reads EPEVTQTPSHQVTQMGQEVILRCVPISNHLYFYWYRQILGQKVEFLVSFYNNEISEKSEIFDDQFSVERPDGSNFTLKIRSTKLEDSAMYFCASSNPGQGNTGELFFGEGSRLTVL.

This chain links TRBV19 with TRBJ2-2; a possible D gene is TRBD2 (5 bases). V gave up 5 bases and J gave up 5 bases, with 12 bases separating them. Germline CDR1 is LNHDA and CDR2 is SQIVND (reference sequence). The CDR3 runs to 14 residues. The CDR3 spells CASSDPRGTGELFF. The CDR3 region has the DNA TGTGCCAGTAGTGATCCCCGGGGTACCGGGGAGCTGTTTTTT.

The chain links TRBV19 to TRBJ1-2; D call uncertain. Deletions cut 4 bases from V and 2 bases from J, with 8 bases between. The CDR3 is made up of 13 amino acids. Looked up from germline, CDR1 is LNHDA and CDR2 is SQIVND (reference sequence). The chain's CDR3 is CASSNRENYGYTF. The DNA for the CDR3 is TGTGCCAGTAGTAATCGGGAGAACTATGGCTACACCTTC.

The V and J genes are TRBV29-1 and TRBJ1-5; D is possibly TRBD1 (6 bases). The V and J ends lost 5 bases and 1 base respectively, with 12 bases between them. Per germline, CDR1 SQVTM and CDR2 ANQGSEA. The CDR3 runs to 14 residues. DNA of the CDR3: TGCAGCGTTCTTACAGGGAGCAGCAATCAGCCCCAGCATTTT. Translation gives CSVLTGSSNQPQHF.

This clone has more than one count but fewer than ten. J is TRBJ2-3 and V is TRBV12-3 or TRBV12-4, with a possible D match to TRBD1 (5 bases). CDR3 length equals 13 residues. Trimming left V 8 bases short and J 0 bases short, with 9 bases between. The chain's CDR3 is CASGRASTDTQYF. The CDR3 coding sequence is TGTGCCAGCGGCAGGGCAAGCACAGATACGCAGTATTTT.

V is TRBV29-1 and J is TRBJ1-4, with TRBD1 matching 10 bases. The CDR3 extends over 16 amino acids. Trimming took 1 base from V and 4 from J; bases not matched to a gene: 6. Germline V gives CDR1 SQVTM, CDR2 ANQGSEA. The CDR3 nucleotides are TGCAGCGTTGAAGTCACGGGGACAGGGGTTAATGAAAAACTGTTTTTT. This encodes CSVEVTGTGVNEKLFF.